The 25 T cell receptor beta chains below all came from one sample that was sequenced in a study of T cell responses to AZD1222 COVID-19 vaccine. Sequenced by immunoSEQ multiplex PCR; TCRdb stores in-frame clones only, minus some. This table holds roughly 150,000 clones, approximately 90% found once. The sample consisted of peripheral blood, taken on day 0 of MenACWY control vaccination. All receptors come from an adult in good health.

The chain is built from TRBV18 and TRBJ1-1; no clear D gene. Per germline, CDR1 KGHSH and CDR2 LQKENI. The CDR3 totals 11 residues. V was trimmed by 5 bases and J by 4 bases, leaving 5 bases between them. As DNA, the CDR3 is TGTGCCAGCTCAGAGAGCACTGAAGCTTTCTTT. It yields the protein CASSESTEAFF.

This clone showed up just once. The rearrangement joins TRBV5-1 to TRBJ2-7; the D is unclear. The CDR3 length is 15 residues. V lost 2 bases and J 2 bases, leaving 14 bases between the germline ends. Germline CDR1 SGHRS, CDR2 YFSETQ. Here the CDR3 DNA reads TGCGCCAGCAGCTTCGGACGGACCGGCCCCTACGAGCAGTACTTC. This codes for CASSFGRTGPYEQYF.

The V and J genes are TRBV11-2 and TRBJ2-7; D is unclear. In germline, CDR1 is SGHAT, CDR2 FQNNGV. V lost 2 bases to trimming and J lost 2 bases, with 4 bases between them. The CDR3 is 12 amino acids. For the CDR3, the DNA is TGTGCCAGCAGCTTAAGGCCCTACGAGCAGTACTTC. Its translation: CASSLRPYEQYF.

The chain combines TRBV18 with TRBJ1-5, with 10 bases identical to TRBD1. Germline loops: CDR1 KGHSH, CDR2 LQKENI. V was clipped by 3 bases and J by 2 bases; unmatched bases: 4. CDR3 length: 16 amino acids. The DNA for the CDR3 is TGTGCCAGCTCACCTCTAGGACAGGGGGGCAATCAGCCCCAGCATTTT. Its translation is CASSPLGQGGNQPQHF.

The V and J genes are TRBV9 and TRBJ1-1; D is perhaps TRBD1 (6 bases). Germline assignment: CDR1 SGDLS and CDR2 YYNGEE. Trimming cost V 2 bases and J 1 base, with 9 bases left between them. This CDR3 contains 14 residues. CDR3 sequence reads: CASSVTGSNTEAFF. The CDR3 DNA is TGTGCCAGCAGCGTCACAGGGTCGAACACTGAAGCTTTCTTT.

The table lists this clone with a count of one. V usage is TRBV5-1 and J usage is TRBJ2-1, with 8 bases matching TRBD2. This CDR3 has 16 residues. Trimming at V came to 4 bases and at J to 8 bases, leaving 14 bases not matched to a gene. Germline V gene sequence: CDR1 SGHRS, CDR2 YFSETQ. Here the CDR3 DNA reads TGCGCCAGCAGCGGCCAGGGTAGCGGGGTGGGGGATGAGCAGTTCTTC. Protein product: CASSGQGSGVGDEQFF. The whole variable domain, remainder taken from reference TRBV5-1 and TRBJ2-1, is KAGVTQTPRYLIKTRGQQVTLSCSPISGHRSVSWYQQTPGQGLQFLFEYFSETQRNKGNFPGRFSGRQFSNSRSEMNVSTLELGDSALYLCASSGQGSGVGDEQFFGPGTRLTVL.

A few counts support this clone. V usage is TRBV19 and J usage is TRBJ1-5; TRBD1 matches at 7 bases. Trimming at V came to 7 bases and at J to 6 bases, leaving 12 bases not matched to a gene. This CDR3 is 15 amino acids long. Germline V gives CDR1 LNHDA, CDR2 SQIVND (reference sequence). CDR3 DNA: TGTGCCAGTAAATTTGGCCAGGGGGAAAGTCAGCCCCAGCATTTT. Translation: CASKFGQGESQPQHF.

A remark on this clone: Different DNA sequences within this sample yield the same CDR3. J is TRBJ2-6 and V is TRBV7-3; 8 bases agree with TRBD1. V shed 4 bases, J shed 4 bases, and the junction held 9 bases outside the gene matches. CDR1 and CDR2 (germline): SGHTA, FQGTGA. The CDR3 has 17 amino acids. CDR3 loop: CASSSTGGWAGANVLTF. As DNA, the CDR3 is TGTGCCAGCAGCTCAACAGGGGGTTGGGCCGGGGCCAACGTCCTGACTTTC.

The rearrangement joins TRBV7-2 to TRBJ1-2, with D hard to call. Trimming cost V 4 bases and J 5 bases, with 11 bases left between them. Looked up from germline, CDR1 is SGHTA and CDR2 is FQGNSA. The CDR3 runs to 13 residues. The CDR3 sequence: CASSWDVAYGYTF. The CDR3, as DNA: TGTGCCAGCAGCTGGGATGTTGCGTATGGCTACACCTTC.

V is TRBV30 and J is TRBJ1-2; D ambiguous. Germline CDR1 GTSNPN, CDR2 SVGIG (reference sequence). The CDR3 sequence is 13 residues long. V was pared by 2 bases and J by 5 bases, with 12 bases between. The CDR3 reads CAWSLAGSYGYTF. The CDR3 DNA follows: TGTGCCTGGAGTCTGGCGGGTTCTTATGGCTACACCTTC.

The V gene is TRBV6-5, the J gene TRBJ2-2; TRBD2 agrees at 7 bases. Germline CDR1 and CDR2: MNHEY and SVGAGI. V shed 8 bases, J shed 3 bases, and the junction held 6 bases outside the gene matches. The CDR3 length is 14 residues. CDR3 DNA sequence: TGTGCCAGCCGGGAGGAGTGGCACACCGGGGAGCTGTTTTTT. Protein sequence: CASREEWHTGELFF.

For the CDR3, the DNA is TGCGCCAGCAGCTTGTCTGGGGAAAGTGAGCAGTTCTTC. Its translation is CASSLSGESEQFF. The V call is TRBV5-1, the J call TRBJ2-1; no firm D call. Germline CDR1 SGHRS, CDR2 YFSETQ. This CDR3 contains 13 residues. The ends were cut back, 1 base at V and 9 bases at J, with 11 bases in the middle. The full variable domain, in which reference TRBV5-1 and TRBJ2-1 provide the parts outside the CDR3, is KAGVTQTPRYLIKTRGQQVTLSCSPISGHRSVSWYQQTPGQGLQFLFEYFSETQRNKGNFPGRFSGRQFSNSRSEMNVSTLELGDSALYLCASSLSGESEQFFGPGTRLTVL.

The J gene is TRBJ2-5, the V gene TRBV3-1 (or the pseudogene TRBV3-2); D assignment may be TRBD1 or TRBD2 (5 bases each). Germline V gene sequence: CDR1 LGHDT, CDR2 YNNKEL (reference sequence). V shed 3 bases and J shed 3 bases, with 23 bases lying between them. This CDR3 is 18 amino acids long. CDR3 sequence reads: CASSHVPPPHRDEETQYF. The CDR3 nucleotides are TGTGCCAGCAGCCACGTTCCTCCCCCACACCGGGACGAAGAGACCCAGTACTTC.

The chain combines TRBV4-3 with TRBJ2-2; D gene ambiguous. This CDR3 is built from 15 residues. The V gene's germline CDR1 is LGHNA and CDR2 YSLEER. V dropped 0 bases and J dropped 1 base, with 6 bases sitting between them. Written as DNA, the CDR3 is TGCGCCAGCAGCCAAGATGTCCGGAACACCGGGGAGCTGTTTTTT. The encoded protein is CASSQDVRNTGELFF.

The CDR3 DNA reads TGTGCCAGCAGCGTAGGGTGGGGAAATTCACCCCTCCACTTT. It encodes CASSVGWGNSPLHF. The chain carries TRBV9 and TRBJ1-6; D is unresolved. Between the trimmed V and J ends, which lost 0 bases and 7 bases, there was a span of 8 bases. Germline CDR1 and CDR2: SGDLS and YYNGEE. The CDR3 consists of 14 residues.

J is TRBJ1-4 and V is TRBV30; D gene uncertain. Germline V lookup: CDR1 GTSNPN, CDR2 SVGIG (reference sequence). CDR3 length: 13 amino acids. The V gene lost 0 bases and the J gene lost 3 bases, with 5 bases spanning the gap. CDR3 DNA sequence: TGTGCCTGGAGTGTACCCCCTAATGAAAAACTGTTTTTT. Its protein is CAWSVPPNEKLFF.

The table lists this clone with a count of one. The chain uses TRBV12-3 or TRBV12-4 and TRBJ1-2, with 8 bases fitting TRBD1. The ends lost 1 base at V and 7 bases at J; junction bases unmatched: 2. This CDR3 has 13 amino acids. The CDR3 region has the DNA TGTGCCAGCAGTTTAGGGACAGGGCTTGGCTACACCTTC. Residues: CASSLGTGLGYTF.

The rearrangement links TRBV5-6 to TRBJ1-5; 7 positions agree with TRBD1. The trim removed 4 bases at V and 4 bases at J, leaving 2 bases unmatched. Germline V gene data show CDR1 as SGHDT and CDR2 as YYEEEE. The CDR3 consists of 13 residues. CDR3 nucleotide sequence: TGTGCCAGCAGCCCGGGACAGAATCAGCCCCAGCATTTT. Translation gives CASSPGQNQPQHF.

The chain employs TRBV2 and TRBJ2-7, with 8 bases fitting TRBD1. CDR3 length: 15 residues. CDR1 is SNHLY and CDR2 is FYNNEI in the germline V gene. Unmatched junction bases numbered 6, after V lost 0 bases and J lost 5 bases. The CDR3 loop is CASSEARRGPDEQYF. The CDR3 region has the DNA TGTGCCAGCAGTGAAGCGCGCAGGGGGCCCGACGAGCAGTACTTC.

This chain connects TRBV28 to TRBJ1-5; no definite D call. CDR1 and CDR2 from the germline V gene are MDHEN and SYDVKM. Trimming took off 2 bases at V and 5 bases at J, with 10 bases between the two ends. The CDR3 is 14 amino acids. CDR3 bases: TGTGCCAGCAGTTTAAGAGGGCCTTATCAGCCCCAGCATTTT. It specifies CASSLRGPYQPQHF.

The rearrangement links TRBV25-1 to TRBJ1-2, with D tentatively TRBD1 (6 bases). Trimming pared 2 bases from V and 8 bases from J, leaving 18 bases between. CDR3 length: 15 amino acids. Germline assignment: CDR1 MGHDK and CDR2 SYGVNS. This CDR3 reads CASSEMGTWGYGYTF. CDR3 nucleotide sequence: TGTGCCAGCAGTGAAATGGGGACATGGGGCTACGGCTACACCTTC.

This chain joins TRBV11-3 and TRBJ2-1; 7 nucleotides agree with TRBD2. Germline CDR1 reads SGHNT; CDR2 reads YENEEA. The CDR3 extends over 13 amino acids. Trimming took 5 bases from V and 7 from J; bases not matched to a gene: 5. This CDR3 reads CASSPWGGNEQFF. As DNA, the CDR3 is TGTGCCAGCAGCCCGTGGGGGGGGAATGAGCAGTTCTTC.

This rearrangement joins TRBV7-2 to TRBJ2-3; the match to TRBD2 covers 9 bases. The CDR3 has 16 amino acids. Trimming cost V 8 bases and J 5 bases; bases outside gene matches: 14. Per germline, CDR1 SGHTA and CDR2 FQGNSA. CDR3 coding DNA: TGTGCCAGCTGCACGGGTGCGGGAGGGCCGATAGATACGCAGTATTTT. It yields the protein CASCTGAGGPIDTQYF.

V is TRBV29-1 and J is TRBJ1-1; 7 nucleotides match TRBD1. Trimming at V came to 3 bases and at J to 3 bases, leaving 4 bases not matched to a gene. Germline V CDR1 and CDR2: SQVTM, ANQGSEA. The CDR3 sequence is 13 residues long. The CDR3 DNA follows: TGCAGCGTTGAGACAGGGCAGGACACTGAAGCTTTCTTT. Translated: CSVETGQDTEAFF.

The chain links TRBV19 to TRBJ2-5; unclear D gene. The CDR3 has 13 residues. Trimming took off 6 bases at V and 3 bases at J, with 11 bases between the two ends. The germline V gene encodes CDR1 LNHDA and CDR2 SQIVND (reference sequence). The CDR3 protein is CASSRVVEETQYF. The DNA for the CDR3 is TGTGCCAGTAGCCGGGTCGTCGAAGAGACCCAGTACTTC.